The 5 T cell receptor beta chains given below trace back to one sample, sequenced in a study of human T cells and chemical hapten exposure. As for time point: patch test 2, 6 weeks after DPC sensitization. Treatment reported: therapeutic diphenylcyclopropenone sensitization with weekly scalp DPC. TCRdb reprocessed the RACE reads via MiXCR and lists one record per CDR3 protein. The sample holds about 73,000 distinct CDR3 sequences, about 9% seen once. Source: whole blood, taken in connection with sensitization to the hapten diphenylcyclopropenone (DPC). These receptors were obtained from a woman aged 50 to 60 with alopecia areata. Some clones in this sample may be carry-over from other donors' samples.

The chain employs TRBV6-5 and TRBJ2-3; 8 nucleotides line up with TRBD2. V lost 4 bases, J lost 2 bases, and 5 bases stayed unmatched. The CDR3 sequence is 15 residues long. CDR1 and CDR2 (germline): MNHEY, SVGAGI. The DNA of the CDR3 is TGTGCCAGCAGTTCGACGACTAGCGCCACAGATACGCAGTATTTT. Its translation: CASSSTTSATDTQYF.

This clonotype showed up just a few times. The rearrangement links TRBV4-3 to TRBJ1-1; 12 bases map to TRBD1. The CDR3 has 20 residues. The V gene end was trimmed by 4 bases and the J gene end by 0 bases; junction bases not matched to a gene: 15. Germline V gene data show CDR1 as LGHNA and CDR2 as YSLEER. DNA of the CDR3: TGCGCCAGCAGCCCTGTCCCGGGACAGGGGGCGGGAAGCATGAACACTGAAGCTTTCTTT. This codes for CASSPVPGQGAGSMNTEAFF.

Many counts were recorded for this clonotype. V usage is TRBV10-3 and J usage is TRBJ2-3; D is possibly TRBD1 or TRBD2 (7 bases each). The ends were cut back, 8 bases at V and 3 bases at J, with 18 bases in the middle. The length of the CDR3 is 15 residues. Germline assignment: CDR1 ENHRY and CDR2 SYGVKD. The CDR3 sequence: CAIGEGAIGTDTQYF. DNA of the CDR3: TGTGCCATCGGGGAGGGGGCGATCGGGACAGATACGCAGTATTTT.

The V call is TRBV9, the J call TRBJ2-2; a possible D gene is TRBD2 (6 bases). Germline lookup yields CDR1 SGDLS and CDR2 YYNGEE. The CDR3 runs 16 residues. V was trimmed by 3 bases and J by 2 bases, leaving 14 bases between them. CDR3 nucleotides: TGTGCCAGCAGCGGTTCCGGGACTCGAAACACCGGGGAGCTGTTTTTT. Translation gives CASSGSGTRNTGELFF.

As regards this clonotype: A read error is possible here, since a much larger clone lies one base away. V gene TRBV4-1 combines with J gene TRBJ1-5; 8 bases are a match to TRBD1. This CDR3 region has 16 residues. CDR1 and CDR2 (germline): MGHRA, YSYEKL. Here the CDR3 reads CASGQIRGHKGQPQHF. As DNA, the CDR3 is TGCGCCAGCGGCCAGATCAGGGGGCACAAGGGTCAGCCCCAGCATTTT.